The rows below give T cell receptor beta chains drawn from one sample of a study of PD-1 blockade in classical Hodgkin lymphoma. Data came from immunoSEQ multiplex PCR; TCRdb stores just in-frame clones and leaves some out. The sample includes 25,000 to 40,000 clones, approximately 65% seen only once; the top ten take approximately 4%. The source was peripheral blood mononuclear cells (PBMCs), collected before the fourth cycle of nivolumab. The source is a human donor with classical Hodgkin lymphoma. Each CDR3 is given with its conserved first and last residue.

TRBJ2-3	TRBV29-1	CSVDRSNTQYF
TRBJ2-7	TRBV9	CASSVATDYEQYF
TRBJ2-3	TRBV21-1	CAGSRPSTDTQYF
TRBJ2-7	TRBV27	CASSMQDSLFYEQYF
TRBJ1-1	TRBV7-3	CASSQGTSEAFF
TRBJ2-3	TRBV5-1	CASSETSTDTQYF
TRBJ1-2	TRBV30	CASTGGNYGYTF
TRBJ2-6	TRBV4-2	CASSQDQGAGANVLTF
TRBJ2-1	TRBV7-2	CASSLIPSAGTRGNEQFF
TRBJ2-7	TRBV28	CASSYVEQYF